This is a list of T cell receptor beta chains from one sample in a study of cytomegalovirus exposure and HLA in healthy donors. Some clones are missing from TCRdb's copy, which holds only in-frame ones; the method was immunoSEQ multiplex PCR. The data contain fewer than 400,000 clones, about nine tenths of them singletons. Material for sequencing was PBMCs. These receptors originate from a woman between 18 and 29 years old in good health and CMV-seronegative. CDR3s leave out the opening cysteine and the closing phenylalanine or tryptophan. Clone size is not always given. Where it is, it says once, few, many or a class for expanded clones.

v_gene	len	j_gene	abundance	CDR3aa
TRBV19	11	TRBJ2-1	NA	ASRRLDLNEQF
TRBV28	13	TRBJ2-5	NA	ASTLGTSGTETQY
TRBV15	14	TRBJ2-5	NA	ATSREPGTYQETQY
TRBV28	13	TRBJ1-2	NA	ASSSDRGLVYGYT
TRBV5-4	14	TRBJ2-7	NA	ASSLGRAGGPYEQY
TRBV7-3	13	TRBJ2-3	NA	ASSPGTSDLDTQY
TRBV5-6	10	TRBJ1-2	NA	ASSLEFGTGD
TRBV11-3	12	TRBJ2-7	NA	ASSLGPRGYEQY
TRBV5-1	13	TRBJ2-1	NA	ASSLETAANDEQF
TRBV9	11	TRBJ2-7	NA	ASSSDTGFEQY
TRBV30	12	TRBJ2-1	NA	AWSVVGSYNEQF
TRBV5-1	11	TRBJ2-2	NA	ASSLDTAGELF
TRBV27	13	TRBJ2-1	NA	ASSKPDLAGGEQF
TRBV4-2	12	TRBJ1-1	NA	ASSQPTGVIEAF
TRBV20-1	7	TRBJ2-7	NA	SVGDEQY
TRBV28	13	TRBJ1-1	once	ASSLGGLISGEAF
TRBV2	13	TRBJ2-2	NA	ASSVGTSNTGELF
TRBV5-6	14	TRBJ1-4	NA	ASVPGTGPTNEKLF
TRBV7-3	13	TRBJ2-1	NA	ASSLSSGRAHEQF
TRBV9	10	NA	NA	ASSPVAGELF
TRBV7-9	12	TRBJ2-7	few	ASSPREGSYEQY
TRBV6-5	13	TRBJ2-7	NA	ASSYDRDDSYEQY
TRBV7-6	14	TRBJ1-5	NA	ASSLGGTRSNQPQH
TRBV5-1	13	TRBJ2-7	NA	ASSSSPTSLYEQY
TRBV28	15	TRBJ2-7	once	ASTVAGGTATHYEQY
TRBV15	15	TRBJ2-7	NA	ATSPITTGAVSYEQY
TRBV6-5	9	TRBJ2-1	NA	ASYTSNEQF
TRBV6-5	12	TRBJ2-1	NA	ASTVAGAFGEQF
TRBV7-6	16	TRBJ2-1	NA	ASSPAGPGLASNNEQF
TRBV13	11	TRBJ2-7	NA	ASRWGNTYEQY
TRBV5-6	11	TRBJ2-2	NA	ASSLASTGELF
TRBV10-3	12	TRBJ2-7	NA	AITPTSSGHEQY
TRBV19	14	TRBJ2-2	NA	ASSPWTGWDTGELF
TRBV27	13	TRBJ2-7	once	ASSLSPTGSYEQY
TRBV27	13	TRBJ2-7	NA	ASSSGLAGSHEQY
TRBV27	13	TRBJ1-3	NA	ASSLYSSSGNTIY
TRBV28	10	TRBJ1-5	few	ASSLVGRPQH
TRBV28	12	TRBJ2-7	NA	ASRGQGAHYEQY
TRBV11-3	13	TRBJ2-2	NA	ASSWGQGVPGELF
TRBV19	12	TRBJ2-3	NA	ASAFGQRTDTQY
TRBV6-1	12	TRBJ1-5	many	ASSERRGSEPQH
TRBV27	14	TRBJ2-7	NA	ASSFNQRPSSYEQY
TRBV4-2	11	TRBJ1-2	NA	ASSQEEGGGYT
TRBV5-6	11	TRBJ2-3	NA	ASGAPLTDTQY
TRBV4-1	16	TRBJ2-1	NA	ASSQDSSGSGRYNEQF
TRBV25-1	13	TRBJ2-7	NA	ASSAPGAVSYEQY
TRBV25-1	10	TRBJ2-7	NA	ATSATYLEQY
TRBV9	14	TRBJ2-2	NA	ASSVAGLGVTGELF
TRBV19	14	TRBJ2-7	NA	ASSTRRDSYVYEQY
TRBV27	11	TRBJ1-5	NA	ASRGQGNQPQH
TRBV5-1	14	TRBJ1-1	NA	ASSLSPGQTDTEAF
TRBV4-2	13	TRBJ2-7	NA	ASSQGLAGSYEQY
TRBV11-2	12	TRBJ1-5	NA	ASSRTDSNQPQH
TRBV27	11	TRBJ2-7	NA	ASSFRDSYEQY
TRBV10-3	13	TRBJ1-2	NA	AISDPSRGDYGYT
TRBV11-2	12	TRBJ2-1	NA	ASSLSGTYNEQF
TRBV9	13	TRBJ1-3	once	ASSSRAYSGNTIY
TRBV27	12	TRBJ1-2	NA	AIRQGAPDYGYT
TRBV28	12	TRBJ1-5	NA	ASSWDIQDQPQH
TRBV4-2	15	TRBJ1-3	NA	ASSQETGISSGNTIY